This is a list of T cell receptor beta chains from one sample in a study of Siglec-9 on CD8 T cells in melanoma. Using immunoSEQ multiplex PCR, the repertoire was profiled, and TCRdb retains in-frame clones only, with some absent. The data contain 25,000 to 35,000 clones, approximately 80% of them seen just once; the ten biggest clones take up under 6.5%. The sequenced material came from Siglec-9- CD8+ T cells sorted from blood. Receptor source: a human donor in good health. Each CDR3 is given with its conserved first and last residue. A D gene is named only where the DNA matches it firmly. The listing skips clone size in some rows; elsewhere it reads once, few, many or a size class.

V gene: TRBV10-2; J gene: TRBJ1-2; D gene: NA; clone size: NA; CDR3 protein: CASRGSYSDKANYGYTF; CDR3 DNA: TGCGCCAGCAGGGGAAGTTATTCGGACAAGGCTAACTATGGCTACACCTTC
V gene: TRBV28; J gene: TRBJ1-3; D gene: TRBD1; clone size: NA; CDR3 protein: CASSFRGLGNTIYF; CDR3 DNA: TGTGCCAGCAGTTTTAGGGGGCTCGGAAACACCATATATTTT
V gene: TRBV7-2; J gene: TRBJ2-2; D gene: NA; clone size: once; CDR3 protein: CASRPPGPFGELFF; CDR3 DNA: TGTGCCAGCAGACCTCCGGGTCCCTTCGGGGAGCTGTTTTTT
V gene: TRBV27; J gene: TRBJ1-1; D gene: NA; clone size: NA; CDR3 protein: CASSLTGLEAFF; CDR3 DNA: TGTGCCAGCAGTTTAACAGGACTTGAAGCTTTCTTT
V gene: TRBV4-1; J gene: TRBJ1-5; D gene: TRBD1; clone size: NA; CDR3 protein: CASSQFSGTGNQPQHF; CDR3 DNA: TGCGCCAGCAGCCAATTCTCCGGGACAGGGAACCAGCCCCAGCATTTT
V gene: TRBV5-6; J gene: TRBJ2-7; D gene: NA; clone size: medium-sized; CDR3 protein: CASKSAYEQYF; CDR3 DNA: TGTGCCAGCAAGTCTGCTTACGAGCAGTACTTC
V gene: TRBV11-2; J gene: TRBJ2-7; D gene: NA; clone size: NA; CDR3 protein: CASSLSSAYYEQYF; CDR3 DNA: TGTGCCAGCAGCCTCTCTAGCGCCTACTACGAGCAGTACTTC
V gene: TRBV5-4; J gene: TRBJ1-1; D gene: NA; clone size: few; CDR3 protein: CASSLLGSGGGLDTEAFF; CDR3 DNA: TGTGCCAGCAGCTTGTTAGGCTCCGGGGGGGGATTGGACACTGAAGCTTTCTTT
V gene: TRBV30; J gene: TRBJ2-2; D gene: NA; clone size: NA; CDR3 protein: CAWTGGTQPNTGELFF; CDR3 DNA: TGTGCCTGGACCGGAGGTACTCAACCAAACACCGGGGAGCTGTTTTTT
V gene: TRBV7-2; J gene: TRBJ2-2; D gene: NA; clone size: NA; CDR3 protein: CASSLGVGLVLKGELFF; CDR3 DNA: TGTGCCAGCAGCTTAGGAGTAGGTCTAGTGCTAAAGGGGGAGCTGTTTTTT
V gene: TRBV27; J gene: TRBJ1-1; D gene: TRBD1; clone size: NA; CDR3 protein: CATADRVNTEAFF; CDR3 DNA: TGTGCCACGGCGGACAGGGTGAACACTGAAGCTTTCTTT
V gene: TRBV29-1; J gene: TRBJ2-2; D gene: NA; clone size: NA; CDR3 protein: CSVYTGSTGELFF; CDR3 DNA: TGCAGCGTCTACACGGGGAGCACCGGGGAGCTGTTTTTT
V gene: TRBV27; J gene: TRBJ1-2; D gene: TRBD1; clone size: NA; CDR3 protein: CASSWTGGDRINYGYTF; CDR3 DNA: TGTGCCAGCAGTTGGACAGGGGGCGATCGGATAAACTATGGCTACACCTTC
V gene: TRBV7-9; J gene: TRBJ1-2; D gene: NA; clone size: NA; CDR3 protein: CASREGGERNGYTF; CDR3 DNA: TGTGCCAGCAGGGAGGGTGGGGAGCGGAATGGCTACACCTTC
V gene: TRBV5-5; J gene: TRBJ1-1; D gene: TRBD1; clone size: large; CDR3 protein: CASSLGTQGAFF; CDR3 DNA: TGTGCCAGCAGCTTGGGTACACAGGGGGCTTTCTTT
V gene: TRBV2; J gene: TRBJ1-3; D gene: NA; clone size: NA; CDR3 protein: CASSLIGQSSGNTIYF; CDR3 DNA: TGTGCCAGCAGTCTAATTGGACAGAGCTCTGGAAACACCATATATTTT
V gene: TRBV4-1; J gene: TRBJ2-7; D gene: NA; clone size: NA; CDR3 protein: CASSQEGTPSYEQYF; CDR3 DNA: TGCGCCAGCAGCCAAGAGGGGACCCCTTCGTACGAGCAGTACTTC
V gene: TRBV30; J gene: TRBJ1-1; D gene: NA; clone size: NA; CDR3 protein: CAWSSRDWDTEAFF; CDR3 DNA: TGTGCCTGGAGTTCAAGGGATTGGGACACTGAAGCTTTCTTT
V gene: TRBV15; J gene: TRBJ2-5; D gene: NA; clone size: once; CDR3 protein: CATSRVTDAETQYF; CDR3 DNA: TGTGCCACCAGCAGAGTAACGGATGCAGAGACCCAGTACTTC
V gene: TRBV5-6; J gene: TRBJ2-5; D gene: TRBD1; clone size: NA; CDR3 protein: CASSFVGDPTGGQETQYF; CDR3 DNA: TGTGCCAGCAGCTTCGTTGGTGACCCGACAGGGGGACAAGAGACCCAGTACTTC
V gene: TRBV15; J gene: TRBJ1-5; D gene: NA; clone size: few; CDR3 protein: CATSSTDSNQPQHF; CDR3 DNA: TGTGCCACCAGCAGCACAGATAGCAATCAGCCCCAGCATTTT
V gene: TRBV19; J gene: TRBJ1-1; D gene: NA; clone size: few; CDR3 protein: CASSTKFTAPVNTEAFF; CDR3 DNA: TGTGCCAGTAGTACCAAATTCACGGCTCCCGTGAACACTGAAGCTTTCTTT
V gene: TRBV5-1; J gene: TRBJ2-5; D gene: TRBD1; clone size: NA; CDR3 protein: CASSARGQGVFGETQYF; CDR3 DNA: TGCGCCAGCAGCGCGAGAGGACAGGGTGTTTTCGGAGAGACCCAGTACTTC
V gene: TRBV25-1; J gene: TRBJ1-2; D gene: TRBD1; clone size: NA; CDR3 protein: CASSESDWTGGYGYTF; CDR3 DNA: TGTGCCAGCAGTGAATCTGACTGGACAGGGGGATATGGCTACACCTTC
V gene: TRBV27; J gene: TRBJ2-3; D gene: NA; clone size: NA; CDR3 protein: CASSPGGADTQYF; CDR3 DNA: TGTGCCAGCAGTCCAGGGGGGGCAGATACGCAGTATTTT
V gene: TRBV27; J gene: TRBJ2-1; D gene: TRBD2; clone size: NA; CDR3 protein: CASSLSEPGLDYNEQFF; CDR3 DNA: TGTGCCAGCAGTTTATCGGAGCCCGGACTAGATTACAATGAGCAGTTCTTC
V gene: TRBV5-5; J gene: TRBJ2-7; D gene: NA; clone size: NA; CDR3 protein: CASRNRVTYEQYF; CDR3 DNA: TGTGCCAGCAGGAACAGGGTGACCTACGAGCAGTACTTC
V gene: TRBV15; J gene: TRBJ2-5; D gene: TRBD2; clone size: once; CDR3 protein: CATSRVPTSGQETQYF; CDR3 DNA: TGTGCCACCAGCAGAGTCCCTACTAGCGGCCAAGAGACCCAGTACTTC
V gene: TRBV11-2; J gene: TRBJ2-2; D gene: TRBD1; clone size: NA; CDR3 protein: CASSFNPGQAIYRELFF; CDR3 DNA: TGTGCCAGCAGTTTCAACCCGGGACAGGCGATTTACCGGGAGCTGTTTTTT
V gene: TRBV30; J gene: TRBJ2-1; D gene: TRBD2; clone size: NA; CDR3 protein: CAWSGLAGGSANEQFF; CDR3 DNA: TGTGCCTGGAGTGGACTAGCGGGAGGATCCGCCAATGAGCAGTTCTTC
V gene: TRBV27; J gene: TRBJ1-1; D gene: NA; clone size: NA; CDR3 protein: CASGVRNTEAFF; CDR3 DNA: TGTGCCAGCGGGGTGCGAAACACTGAAGCTTTCTTT
V gene: TRBV5-1; J gene: TRBJ1-1; D gene: NA; clone size: NA; CDR3 protein: CASSLYTDMNTEAFF; CDR3 DNA: TGCGCCAGCAGCTTGTATACGGACATGAACACTGAAGCTTTCTTT
V gene: TRBV19; J gene: TRBJ1-5; D gene: TRBD1; clone size: NA; CDR3 protein: CASSPTGTNQPQHF; CDR3 DNA: TGTGCCAGTAGTCCGACAGGGACCAATCAGCCCCAGCATTTT
V gene: TRBV27; J gene: TRBJ1-5; D gene: NA; clone size: few; CDR3 protein: CASSLTAPNQPQHF; CDR3 DNA: TGTGCCAGCAGTTTGACGGCCCCAAATCAGCCCCAGCATTTT
V gene: TRBV27; J gene: TRBJ2-3; D gene: TRBD2; clone size: NA; CDR3 protein: CASSLVASGGPRGADTQYF; CDR3 DNA: TGTGCCAGCAGTTTAGTGGCTAGCGGGGGGCCCCGAGGGGCGGATACGCAGTATTTT
V gene: TRBV5-8; J gene: TRBJ2-1; D gene: NA; clone size: NA; CDR3 protein: CASSLGQTSYNEQFF; CDR3 DNA: TGTGCCAGCAGCTTGGGACAGACCTCCTACAATGAGCAGTTCTTC
V gene: TRBV11-3; J gene: TRBJ2-7; D gene: TRBD1; clone size: NA; CDR3 protein: CASSPRDSPYEQYF; CDR3 DNA: TGTGCCAGCAGCCCCCGGGACAGCCCCTACGAGCAGTACTTC
V gene: TRBV5-8; J gene: TRBJ2-1; D gene: TRBD2; clone size: NA; CDR3 protein: CASSFFSGTDYNEQFF; CDR3 DNA: TGTGCCAGCAGCTTCTTCAGCGGGACCGACTACAATGAGCAGTTCTTC
V gene: TRBV5-4; J gene: TRBJ1-2; D gene: TRBD1; clone size: NA; CDR3 protein: CASSYPPGQVSHGYTF; CDR3 DNA: TGTGCCAGCAGCTACCCTCCTGGACAGGTCTCACATGGCTACACCTTC
V gene: TRBV10-3; J gene: TRBJ1-1; D gene: NA; clone size: NA; CDR3 protein: CATYDQGPEAFF; CDR3 DNA: TGTGCCACCTACGATCAGGGCCCTGAAGCTTTCTTT
V gene: TRBV13; J gene: TRBJ2-7; D gene: NA; clone size: NA; CDR3 protein: CASSFLTESYEQYF; CDR3 DNA: TGTGCCAGCAGCTTCTTGACCGAATCCTACGAGCAGTACTTC
V gene: TRBV12-5; J gene: TRBJ2-5; D gene: NA; clone size: NA; CDR3 protein: CASGLVNVGETQYF; CDR3 DNA: TGTGCTAGTGGTTTGGTTAACGTGGGGGAGACCCAGTACTTC
V gene: TRBV23-1; J gene: TRBJ2-4; D gene: TRBD2; clone size: NA; CDR3 protein: CASRPNPAGGGGILAKNIQYF; CDR3 DNA: TGCGCCAGCAGACCAAACCCAGCGGGAGGAGGGGGCATTCTAGCCAAAAACATTCAGTACTTC
V gene: TRBV6-1; J gene: TRBJ1-1; D gene: TRBD1; clone size: few; CDR3 protein: CASSEYGTGAEAFF; CDR3 DNA: TGTGCCAGCAGTGAATACGGGACAGGAGCTGAAGCTTTCTTT
V gene: TRBV10-1; J gene: TRBJ2-7; D gene: NA; clone size: NA; CDR3 protein: CASSDSYYEQYF; CDR3 DNA: TGCGCCAGCAGTGACAGTTACTACGAGCAGTACTTC